The present entry profiles one T cell receptor beta chain with its context. Its antigen is not yet known. Base qualities are not at hand, and no much larger clone is one base apart. The data derive from a study of control samples from healthy donors and cancer patients (TCRdb year 2020). Library preparation was by the immunoSEQ multiplex PCR assay. Imported from immuneACCESS, the table was reduced by TCRdb to in-frame sequences with V and J called. These copies leave out some clones; in studies compared against another copy, an unresolved V gene accounts for under half, and the cause of the remainder is not known. The sample includes some 39,000 clones, with more than 70% observed a single time. In total, the top ten clones hold 20% to 25% of the sample. The germline V gene sets CDR1 to SGHRS and CDR2 to YFSETQ. Its CDR3 holds 16 amino acids, cysteine through phenylalanine. Of all the DNA, just the CDR3 is kept, 48 bases in frame from base 1. V and J lose 3 bases and 0 bases, and a span of 13 bases separates them.

This TCR came from a woman aged 55-69 years with lung cancer. Sample: PBMCs. Rearrangement joined TRBV5-1 to TRBJ1-3; the D gene is possibly TRBD1, with 6 bases matching. CDR3 sequence: CASSWGRTASGNTIYF. The DNA is TGCGCCAGCAGCTGGGGTAGGACAGCCTCTGGAAACACCATATATTTT.